What follows are 13 T cell receptor beta chains derived from one specimen sequenced in a study of cytomegalovirus exposure and HLA in healthy donors. TCRdb's copy holds only in-frame clones and misses some; the assay was immunoSEQ multiplex PCR. Among around 160,000 clones listed, 88% were seen once. Sequencing input: PBMCs. Every receptor here comes from a man aged 18 to 30 in good health and CMV-seronegative.

The rearrangement links TRBV5-1 to TRBJ1-2; 9 bases match TRBD1. The CDR3 totals 16 residues. The germline gives CDR1 SGHRS, CDR2 YFSETQ. Trimming took 0 bases from V and 1 from J; bases not matched to a gene: 4. CDR3 sequence reads: CASSLGRDRVNYGYTF. CDR3 nucleotides: TGCGCCAGCAGCTTGGGACGGGACAGGGTTAACTATGGCTACACCTTC.

V usage is TRBV2 and J usage is TRBJ2-5; TRBD2 matches 11 bases. There are 16 residues in the CDR3. J lost 4 bases, V lost 6 bases, and 10 bases had no gene match. The germline gives CDR1 SNHLY, CDR2 FYNNEI. The CDR3 loop reads CASSATSGVEGETQYF. DNA of the CDR3: TGTGCCAGCAGCGCGACTAGCGGGGTCGAGGGAGAGACCCAGTACTTC.

This clone is a singleton in its sample. The chain combines TRBV29-1 with TRBJ1-2; D perhaps matches TRBD1 (5 bases). CDR3 length: 13 amino acids. Trimming stripped 2 bases from V and 0 bases from J, with 7 bases between. In germline, CDR1 is SQVTM, CDR2 ANQGSEA. CDR3 in amino acids: CSVERRANYGYTF. In DNA form, the CDR3 reads TGCAGCGTTGAACGCAGGGCTAACTATGGCTACACCTTC.

The genes are TRBV5-1 and TRBJ2-3; 8 nucleotides line up with TRBD1. Germline V gives CDR1 SGHRS, CDR2 YFSETQ. Trimming at V came to 2 bases and at J to 3 bases, leaving 5 bases not matched to a gene. The CDR3 runs 15 residues. CDR3 sequence: CASSFGRGRTDTQYF. CDR3 nucleotides: TGCGCCAGCAGCTTTGGCAGGGGGCGGACAGATACGCAGTATTTT.

The V call is TRBV5-1, the J call TRBJ1-1; 8 nucleotides line up with TRBD1. This CDR3 comprises 13 residues. Unmatched junction bases numbered 10, after V lost 4 bases and J lost 11 bases. The germline V gene has CDR1 SGHRS and CDR2 YFSETQ. This chain's CDR3 is CASSILQGDRAFF. For the CDR3, the DNA is TGCGCCAGCAGCATCCTTCAGGGGGACAGGGCTTTCTTT.

The J gene is TRBJ1-1, the V gene TRBV6-1, with D possibly matching TRBD1 (5 bases). Trimming stripped 1 base from V and 4 bases from J, with 10 bases between. Germline V lookup: CDR1 MNHNS, CDR2 SASEGT. The CDR3 is made up of 14 amino acids. CDR3 bases: TGTGCCAGCAGTGAAGTTGTCGGGGGCACTGAAGCTTTCTTT. Translated: CASSEVVGGTEAFF.

The chain uses TRBV12-5 and TRBJ2-2; 7 positions agree with TRBD2. This CDR3 has 16 amino acids. Germline V CDR1 and CDR2: LGHNT, FRNRAP. V was clipped by 0 bases and J by 4 bases; unmatched bases: 5. In nucleotides, the CDR3 is TGTGCTAGTGGTTTGGTACCTGGCGGGGGCACCGGGGAGCTGTTTTTT. Amino acid sequence: CASGLVPGGGTGELFF.

The chain employs TRBV7-2 and TRBJ1-2; D gene ambiguous. The V end was cut by 0 bases, the J end by 5 bases, with 4 bases between. This CDR3 has 12 residues. Looked up from germline, CDR1 is SGHTA and CDR2 is FQGNSA. CDR3 sequence (DNA): TGTGCCAGCAGCTTAGCTCTATATGGCTACACCTTC. Translated: CASSLALYGYTF.

The rearrangement uses TRBV7-8 and TRBJ2-7; TRBD1 might be the D (5 bases). This CDR3 is built from 14 residues. The V gene lost 1 base and the J gene lost 1 base, with 8 bases spanning the gap. Germline CDR1 is SGHVS and CDR2 is FQNEAQ. The CDR3 spells CASSLVAGSYEQYF. The DNA for the CDR3 is TGTGCCAGCAGCTTAGTAGCAGGGTCCTACGAGCAGTACTTC.

The rearrangement uses TRBV19 and TRBJ1-2; D is undetermined. The CDR3 is made up of 13 amino acids. Trimming took off 5 bases at V and 4 bases at J, with 11 bases between the two ends. Germline CDR1 reads LNHDA; CDR2 reads SQIVND (reference sequence). CDR3 amino acids: CASSLAGSYGYTF. In DNA, the CDR3 is TGTGCCAGTAGTCTAGCCGGGAGCTATGGCTACACCTTC. The full variable domain, with the rest looked up from reference TRBV19 and TRBJ1-2, is DGGITQSPKYLFRKEGQNVTLSCEQNLNHDAMYWYRQDPGQGLRLIYYSQIVNDFQKGDIAEGYSVSREKKESFPLTVTSAQKNPTAFYLCASSLAGSYGYTFGSGTRLTVV.

This clone was seen only once. The J gene is TRBJ2-1, the V gene TRBV4-2, with 8 bases matching TRBD2. CDR3 length: 14 amino acids. Germline loops: CDR1 LGHNA, CDR2 YNFKEQ. Trimming at V came to 3 bases and at J to 8 bases, leaving 6 bases not matched to a gene. The DNA of the CDR3 is TGTGCCAGCAGCCACCCAAGCGGGAGTGATGAGCAGTTCTTC. Translating gives CASSHPSGSDEQFF.

The chain couples TRBV14 to TRBJ1-2, with D perhaps TRBD1 (6 bases). The CDR3 contains 12 residues. Trimming took 2 bases from V and 7 from J, leaving 8 bases between them. Germline values: CDR1 SGHDN, CDR2 FVKESK. The CDR3 region is CASSQNRVGYTF. The CDR3 DNA reads as TGTGCCAGCAGCCAAAACAGGGTTGGCTACACCTTC. The full variable domain, in which reference TRBV14 and TRBJ1-2 provide the parts outside the CDR3, is EAGVTQFPSHSVIEKGQTVTLRCDPISGHDNLYWYRRVMGKEIKFLLHFVKESKQDESGMPNNRFLAERTGGTYSTLKVQPAELEDSGVYFCASSQNRVGYTFGSGTRLTVV.

This clone was recorded only once. The V and J genes are TRBV7-9 and TRBJ2-7; maybe TRBD1 (5 bases). The germline V gene has CDR1 SEHNR and CDR2 FQNEAQ (reference sequence). This CDR3 is 15 amino acids long. CDR3 nucleotide sequence: TGTCCCAACCCCTATTCGGGCAGGGCCAATTACGAGCAGTACTTC. This encodes CPNPYSGRANYEQYF.